A selection of T cell receptor beta chains follows, all from one sample in a study of blood T cell repertoires in COVID-19. Sequencing used immunoSEQ multiplex PCR; TCRdb keeps in-frame clones, though not all of them. Of 250,000 to 300,000 clones listed, around 83% were seen once; the top ten hold 4.5% to 6.5%. The specimen was peripheral blood. Receptors were obtained from an older man with acute or convalescent COVID-19. Both conserved end residues are part of each CDR3. The D gene is left open where the match is weak. Part of the rows lack a size; the others show once, few, many or a class for expanded clones.

D gene: .
J gene: TRBJ1-5
V gene: TRBV24-1
clone size: few
CDR3 DNA: TGTGCCACCAGTGATTTGCGGGGTGATCCAAATCAGCCCCAGCATTTT
CDR3 protein: CATSDLRGDPNQPQHF

D gene: .
J gene: TRBJ2-5
V gene: TRBV7-9
clone size: .
CDR3 DNA: TGTGCCAGCAGCCCTGCGGGACTGACCCAAGAGACCCAGTACTTC
CDR3 protein: CASSPAGLTQETQYF

D gene: .
J gene: TRBJ2-5
V gene: TRBV7-3
clone size: .
CDR3 DNA: TGTGCCAGCAGCTTAAGCGGACAAGAGACCCAGTACTTC
CDR3 protein: CASSLSGQETQYF

D gene: .
J gene: TRBJ2-1
V gene: TRBV29-1
clone size: .
CDR3 DNA: TGCAGCGTTGAATCTCTCCGGACAAAGCTCAATGAGCAGTTCTTC
CDR3 protein: CSVESLRTKLNEQFF

D gene: .
J gene: TRBJ1-6
V gene: TRBV7-9
clone size: .
CDR3 DNA: TGTGCCAGCAGCTTAGCACTGTCGTATTCACCCCTCCACTTT
CDR3 protein: CASSLALSYSPLHF

D gene: TRBD1
J gene: TRBJ1-1
V gene: TRBV2
clone size: .
CDR3 DNA: TGTGCCAGCATCTGGACAGGGTTGGTCGTCGCTTTCTTT
CDR3 protein: CASIWTGLVVAFF

D gene: .
J gene: TRBJ1-5
V gene: TRBV18
clone size: .
CDR3 DNA: TGTGCCAGCTCACCAGGCCGGACAAGCAATCAGCCCCAGCATTTT
CDR3 protein: CASSPGRTSNQPQHF

D gene: TRBD1
J gene: TRBJ1-1
V gene: TRBV2
clone size: once
CDR3 DNA: TGTGCCAGCACTATAGACAGGGGGAACACTGAAGCTTTCTTT
CDR3 protein: CASTIDRGNTEAFF

D gene: .
J gene: TRBJ2-6
V gene: TRBV7-2
clone size: .
CDR3 DNA: TGTGCCAGCAGCTTAGTGGTCAGGGACTCTGGGGCCAACGTCCTGACTTTC
CDR3 protein: CASSLVVRDSGANVLTF

D gene: .
J gene: TRBJ1-2
V gene: TRBV7-9
clone size: .
CDR3 DNA: TGTGCCAGCAGCGTGGCAGGGGCTTCGAACTATGGCTACACCTTC
CDR3 protein: CASSVAGASNYGYTF

D gene: .
J gene: TRBJ1-2
V gene: TRBV28
clone size: .
CDR3 DNA: TGTGCCAGCAGTCCCGTACTCGGTATTTCCAACTATGGCTACACCTTC
CDR3 protein: CASSPVLGISNYGYTF

D gene: TRBD2
J gene: TRBJ2-2
V gene: TRBV4-1
clone size: once
CDR3 DNA: TGCGCCAGCAAGACTAGCGGGAGTAACACCGGGGAGCTGTTTTTT
CDR3 protein: CASKTSGSNTGELFF

D gene: TRBD1
J gene: TRBJ1-2
V gene: TRBV2
clone size: .
CDR3 DNA: TGTGCCAGCAGGGGACAGGGCGAGGATGGCTACACCTTC
CDR3 protein: CASRGQGEDGYTF

D gene: .
J gene: TRBJ2-1
V gene: TRBV5-1
clone size: .
CDR3 DNA: TGCGCCAGCAGCTTGGGGGACGGGGGAGTCAATGAGCAGTTCTTC
CDR3 protein: CASSLGDGGVNEQFF

D gene: TRBD1
J gene: TRBJ2-3
V gene: TRBV29-1
clone size: .
CDR3 DNA: TGCAGCGTTGAGGGTGGTTCGCGGGACAGGGGGGGCTCACGTCGGACAGATACGCAGTATTTT
CDR3 protein: CSVEGGSRDRGGSRRTDTQYF

D gene: .
J gene: TRBJ2-5
V gene: TRBV19
clone size: .
CDR3 DNA: TGTGCCAGTAGTATCGGGGTCCGAGAGACCCAGTACTTC
CDR3 protein: CASSIGVRETQYF

D gene: TRBD1
J gene: TRBJ1-2
V gene: TRBV20-1
clone size: .
CDR3 DNA: TGCAGTGCTAGTATGGGGACAGGGTATGGCTACACCTTC
CDR3 protein: CSASMGTGYGYTF

D gene: .
J gene: TRBJ2-1
V gene: TRBV7-2
clone size: .
CDR3 DNA: TGTGCCAGCCGCCGCAGTGGGGGCCCCACCAATGAGCAGTTCTTC
CDR3 protein: CASRRSGGPTNEQFF

D gene: TRBD1
J gene: TRBJ1-2
V gene: TRBV18
clone size: once
CDR3 DNA: TGTGCCAGCTCACCAGGGACAGGGCTAACCTATGGCTACACCTTC
CDR3 protein: CASSPGTGLTYGYTF

D gene: .
J gene: TRBJ2-5
V gene: TRBV4-1
clone size: .
CDR3 DNA: TGCGCCAGCAGCTCCCAGGTGGTGGGGCGGCAAGAGACCCAGTACTTC
CDR3 protein: CASSSQVVGRQETQYF

D gene: .
J gene: TRBJ1-2
V gene: TRBV4-1
clone size: .
CDR3 DNA: TGCGCCAGCAGCCAAAATCCGGGACAAGTAAACTATGGCTACACCTTC
CDR3 protein: CASSQNPGQVNYGYTF

D gene: .
J gene: TRBJ2-7
V gene: TRBV18
clone size: .
CDR3 DNA: TGTGCCAGCTCACCACCGTCAGGTAGTCCCGACGAGCAGTACTTC
CDR3 protein: CASSPPSGSPDEQYF

D gene: TRBD1
J gene: TRBJ2-5
V gene: TRBV24-1
clone size: .
CDR3 DNA: TGTGCCACCAGTGATCGACAGGGGGCTATAGAGACCCAGTACTTC
CDR3 protein: CATSDRQGAIETQYF

D gene: .
J gene: TRBJ1-6
V gene: TRBV12-3/TRBV12-4
clone size: few
CDR3 DNA: TGTGCCAGCTCGGTACAGGGAAAGTCACCCCTCCACTTT
CDR3 protein: CASSVQGKSPLHF

D gene: TRBD1
J gene: TRBJ1-3
V gene: TRBV6-5
clone size: few
CDR3 DNA: TGTGCCAGCAGTTACTCCCGTCCAGGGGGTGGAAACACCATATATTTT
CDR3 protein: CASSYSRPGGGNTIYF

D gene: TRBD1
J gene: TRBJ1-6
V gene: TRBV11-2
clone size: .
CDR3 DNA: TGTGCCAGCAGCTTAGATGGGACAGGGGTATCACCCCTCCACTTT
CDR3 protein: CASSLDGTGVSPLHF

D gene: TRBD1
J gene: TRBJ1-4
V gene: TRBV29-1
clone size: .
CDR3 DNA: TGCAGCGTCACAGGGGGCGCAGCTAATGAAAAACTGTTTTTT
CDR3 protein: CSVTGGAANEKLFF

D gene: .
J gene: TRBJ2-7
V gene: TRBV27
clone size: .
CDR3 DNA: TGTGCCAGCAGCAACTTAGGAGTACCAGGGTCTGTCGACGAGCAGTACTTC
CDR3 protein: CASSNLGVPGSVDEQYF

D gene: .
J gene: TRBJ2-3
V gene: TRBV9
clone size: few
CDR3 DNA: TGTGCCAGCAGTAAAACACAGGGATTCACAGATACGCAGTATTTT
CDR3 protein: CASSKTQGFTDTQYF

D gene: TRBD2
J gene: TRBJ2-1
V gene: TRBV28
clone size: .
CDR3 DNA: TGTGCCAGCAGTTCCTGGACTAGCTCGTACAATGAGCAGTTCTTC
CDR3 protein: CASSSWTSSYNEQFF

D gene: TRBD1
J gene: TRBJ1-1
V gene: TRBV7-8
clone size: .
CDR3 DNA: TGTGCCAGCAGTAGGGGGACAGGGTCGATGGGGACTGAAGCTTTCTTT
CDR3 protein: CASSRGTGSMGTEAFF

D gene: TRBD1
J gene: TRBJ1-6
V gene: TRBV5-1
clone size: .
CDR3 DNA: TGCGCCAGCAGCTTGGTAGCGACAGGGGGCGCCTATTCACCCCTCCACTTT
CDR3 protein: CASSLVATGGAYSPLHF

D gene: .
J gene: TRBJ1-4
V gene: TRBV12-3/TRBV12-4
clone size: .
CDR3 DNA: TGTGCCAGCAACTTACAGGGCCGTGAAAAACTGTTTTTT
CDR3 protein: CASNLQGREKLFF

D gene: .
J gene: TRBJ1-5
V gene: TRBV30
clone size: .
CDR3 DNA: TGTGCCTGGAGTCTGGGGCAATACAATCAGCCCCAGCATTTT
CDR3 protein: CAWSLGQYNQPQHF

D gene: .
J gene: TRBJ1-3
V gene: TRBV28
clone size: .
CDR3 DNA: TGTGCCAGCAGTTTTTCAGGGTTTACGGGAAACACCATATATTTT
CDR3 protein: CASSFSGFTGNTIYF

D gene: .
J gene: TRBJ2-3
V gene: TRBV6-5
clone size: .
CDR3 DNA: TGTGCCAGCAGACAGCGGAGGTCAGATACGCAGTATTTT
CDR3 protein: CASRQRRSDTQYF

D gene: TRBD1
J gene: TRBJ2-7
V gene: TRBV9
clone size: .
CDR3 DNA: TGTGCCAGCAGCGTAGGGACAGGGAGAGGGTACGAGCAGTACTTC
CDR3 protein: CASSVGTGRGYEQYF

D gene: TRBD1
J gene: TRBJ1-2
V gene: TRBV19
clone size: .
CDR3 DNA: TGTGCCAATCCCCCAAAAAGCAGGGGGTTCGTCTATGACTACACCTTC
CDR3 protein: CANPPKSRGFVYDYTF

D gene: TRBD1
J gene: TRBJ2-5
V gene: TRBV5-1
clone size: .
CDR3 DNA: TGCGCCAGCAGCTTGAGCCCCTCCGCAGGGGGTCAAGAGACCCAGTACTTC
CDR3 protein: CASSLSPSAGGQETQYF

D gene: .
J gene: TRBJ1-2
V gene: TRBV25-1
clone size: .
CDR3 DNA: TGTGCCAGCAGTGAATACGGGAGTGGCTACACCTTC
CDR3 protein: CASSEYGSGYTF

D gene: TRBD2
J gene: TRBJ2-5
V gene: TRBV11-2
clone size: once
CDR3 DNA: TGTGCCAGCAGCCAACTAGCGGGGGGGAGTTTAGTAGAGACCCAGTACTTC
CDR3 protein: CASSQLAGGSLVETQYF

D gene: .
J gene: TRBJ2-7
V gene: TRBV14
clone size: .
CDR3 DNA: TGTGCCAGCAGCCAAGGTTCCCTAGTTGCCTACGAGCAGTACTTC
CDR3 protein: CASSQGSLVAYEQYF